This T cell receptor beta chain was identified in a study of blood T cells in healthy people across ages. The CDR3 runs to 15 residues. V was pared by 6 bases and J by 7 bases, with 19 bases between. A second PCR, run for about 6 to 11 cycles, used a sample-barcoded 5' primer plus a J-beta primer mix. One entry per CDR3 protein, called by TCRdb with MiXCR from the 5' RACE reads. The sample includes about 970,000 distinct CDR3 sequences, around 54% of them seen just once. Points from the study as a whole: Researchers said unsorted PBMCs prevented a conclusive naive versus antigen-experienced comparison.

Sample donors were healthy Caucasian individuals that came from Russia, aged 6 to 90. With respect to this clonotype: The antigen is not known.

This chain joins TRBV12-3 or TRBV12-4 and TRBJ2-1; perhaps TRBD2 as D (6 bases). Sequences were obtained from blood. The sequence was collected from a woman aged 55-75 years in good health. The CDR3 nucleotides read TGTGCCAGCAGAACCGCCGGGACTCCCGGTAATGAGCAGTTCTTC. This sequence encodes CASRTAGTPGNEQFF.